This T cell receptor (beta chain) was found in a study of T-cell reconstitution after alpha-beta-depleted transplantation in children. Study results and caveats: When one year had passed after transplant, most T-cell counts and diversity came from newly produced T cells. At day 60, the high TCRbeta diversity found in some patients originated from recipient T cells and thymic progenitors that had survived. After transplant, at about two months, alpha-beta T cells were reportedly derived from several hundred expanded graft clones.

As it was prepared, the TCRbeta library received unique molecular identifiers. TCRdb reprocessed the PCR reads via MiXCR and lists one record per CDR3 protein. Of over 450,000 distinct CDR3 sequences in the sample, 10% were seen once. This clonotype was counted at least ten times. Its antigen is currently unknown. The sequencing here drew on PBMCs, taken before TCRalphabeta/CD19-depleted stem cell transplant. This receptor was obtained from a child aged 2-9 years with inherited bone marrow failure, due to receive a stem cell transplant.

The CDR3 coding sequence is TGTGCCAGCAGTCTAACAGGGTACTCCTACGAGCAGTACTTC. This sequence encodes CASSLTGYSYEQYF. V is TRBV6-1 and J is TRBJ2-7, with D maybe TRBD1 (6 bases). This CDR3 spans 14 amino acids. The V gene's germline CDR1 is MNHNS and CDR2 SASEGT. The V gene lost 5 bases and the J gene lost 0 bases, with 11 bases spanning the gap.